One and the same sample provided the 19 T cell receptor beta chains below, sequenced in a study of T cell changes during pregnancy in multiple sclerosis. Some clones are missing from TCRdb's copy, which holds only in-frame ones; the method was immunoSEQ multiplex PCR. The table has about 16,000 clones, around 95% seen once; the top ten hold roughly 0.83%. The sequencing here drew on peripheral blood, taken in the third trimester of pregnancy. These receptors all stem from a female donor with multiple sclerosis, enrolled in a pregnancy study.

V is TRBV20-1 and J is TRBJ2-7, with 7 bases matching TRBD2. The CDR3 spans 11 residues. Germline assignment: CDR1 DFQATT and CDR2 SNEGSKA (reference sequence). The trim removed 3 bases at V and 4 bases at J, leaving 0 bases unmatched. The CDR3 DNA sequence: TGCAGTGCTAGGGGGGGGTACGAGCAGTACTTC. It codes for CSARGGYEQYF.

Only one count was recorded for this clone. The chain carries TRBV6-5 and TRBJ2-2; 11 bases match TRBD2. CDR3 length: 14 amino acids. Looked up from germline, CDR1 is MNHEY and CDR2 is SVGAGI. With 6 bases clipped from V and 4 bases from J, the junction kept 1 base outside the gene matches. In nucleotides, the CDR3 is TGTGCCAGCAGACTAGCGGGAGTCACCGGGGAGCTGTTTTTT. Its protein is CASRLAGVTGELFF.

The V call is TRBV4-3, the J call TRBJ2-2, with TRBD2 as a possible D gene (6 bases). CDR1 LGHNA and CDR2 YSLEER come from the germline V gene. This CDR3 has 17 amino acids. V lost 0 bases and J lost 0, with 11 bases in between. The DNA of the CDR3 is TGCGCCAGCAGCCAAGATCCCCCGGGGGCGAACACCGGGGAGCTGTTTTTT. It translates to CASSQDPPGANTGELFF.

V and J are TRBV7-8 and TRBJ2-2; D perhaps matches TRBD1 (6 bases). Trimming took 1 base from V and 0 from J, leaving 9 bases between them. This CDR3 region has 16 residues. Germline CDR1 reads SGHVS; CDR2 reads FQNEAQ. The CDR3 DNA follows: TGTGCCAGCAGCTTAGGGTACAGGGCGAACACCGGGGAGCTGTTTTTT. This translates into CASSLGYRANTGELFF.

The genes are TRBV6-6 and TRBJ2-7; TRBD1 agrees at 9 bases. Per germline, CDR1 MNHNY and CDR2 SVGAGI (reference sequence). With V trimmed by 6 bases and J by 4 bases, 13 bases remained unmatched. This CDR3 has 16 amino acids. The DNA of the CDR3 is TGTGCCAGCAGCCCCCGAGGACAGGGGCCCTTGTACGAGCAGTACTTC. Amino acid sequence: CASSPRGQGPLYEQYF.

The table lists this clone with a count of one. The chain carries TRBV28 and TRBJ1-3; D gene ambiguous. Trimming removed 8 bases at V and 0 bases at J, with 5 bases between. The CDR3 runs to 12 residues. Germline CDR1 reads MDHEN; CDR2 reads SYDVKM. DNA for the CDR3: TGTGCCAGCTTCAGCTCTGGAAACACCATATATTTT. This gives the protein CASFSSGNTIYF. Full variable domain (remainder filled in from reference TRBV28 and TRBJ1-3): DVKVTQSSRYLVKRTGEKVFLECVQDMDHENMFWYRQDPGLGLRLIYFSYDVKMKEKGDIPEGYSVSREKKERFSLILESASTNQTSMYLCASFSSGNTIYFGEGSWLTVV.

The chain couples TRBV4-1 to TRBJ2-1; 8 bases match TRBD2. Germline V gene lookup returns CDR1 MGHRA and CDR2 YSYEKL. CDR3 size: 14 residues. V dropped 1 base and J dropped 11; count of bases not matched to a gene: 7. The DNA for the CDR3 is TGCGCCAGCAGCCAAGTCTCACTAGCGGACCAGCAGTTCTTC. It translates to CASSQVSLADQQFF.

The chain couples TRBV15 to TRBJ2-7; D is uncertain. Between the trimmed V and J ends, which lost 1 base and 0 bases, there was a span of 7 bases. The germline V gene encodes CDR1 LNHNV and CDR2 YYDKDF (reference sequence). The CDR3 contains 14 residues. The CDR3 loop reads CATSRGRNSYEQYF. The DNA for the CDR3 is TGTGCCACCAGCAGAGGTCGTAACTCCTACGAGCAGTACTTC.

This chain links TRBV5-1 with TRBJ2-3; 8 positions agree with TRBD1. The CDR3 is 15 residues long. Germline CDR1 SGHRS, CDR2 YFSETQ. V dropped 0 bases and J dropped 4; count of bases not matched to a gene: 4. As DNA, the CDR3 is TGCGCCAGCAGCTTGGGTGCAGGGGGCGCAGATACGCAGTATTTT. Its protein product is CASSLGAGGADTQYF.

This chain joins TRBV7-2 and TRBJ1-6; a possible D gene is TRBD1 (5 bases). Trimming cost V 7 bases and J 0 bases, with 16 bases left between them. CDR3 length: 17 amino acids. Germline V gene sequence: CDR1 SGHTA, CDR2 FQGNSA. The CDR3 sequence: CASTEDSFSSYNSPLHF. DNA for the CDR3: TGTGCCAGCACCGAAGACAGTTTTAGCTCCTATAATTCACCCCTCCACTTT.

The gene calls are TRBV19 and TRBJ2-1; 11 positions match TRBD1. The CDR3 loop spans 13 amino acids. CDR1 LNHDA and CDR2 SQIVND come from the germline V gene (reference sequence). J gave up 8 bases and V 8 bases, and 5 bases lay outside the gene matches. The CDR3 DNA reads TGTGCCAGTGGACAGGGGGCTGTCCATGAGCAGTTCTTC. It encodes CASGQGAVHEQFF. The entire variable domain, with the rest obtained from reference TRBV19 and TRBJ2-1, is as follows: DGGITQSPKYLFRKEGQNVTLSCEQNLNHDAMYWYRQDPGQGLRLIYYSQIVNDFQKGDIAEGYSVSREKKESFPLTVTSAQKNPTAFYLCASGQGAVHEQFFGPGTRLTVL.

The CDR3 region is CASRSAERSTGELFF. The DNA of the CDR3 is TGTGCCAGTAGATCGGCTGAAAGGAGTACCGGGGAGCTGTTTTTT. The gene calls are TRBV19 and TRBJ2-2; D is undetermined. Germline V gene lookup returns CDR1 LNHDA and CDR2 SQIVND (reference sequence). The CDR3 length is 15 residues. V lost 6 bases and J lost 5, with 16 bases in between.

The gene calls are TRBV18 and TRBJ1-6; D unclear. This CDR3 is built from 15 residues. V gave up 4 bases and J gave up 9 bases, with 16 bases separating them. The germline V gene has CDR1 KGHSH and CDR2 LQKENI. The CDR3 DNA reads TGTGCCAGCTCACTAGGACGGCCGGGAGGTTCACCCCTCCACTTT. Its translation: CASSLGRPGGSPLHF.

The chain couples TRBV6-6 to TRBJ1-2, with D possibly matching TRBD1 (5 bases). The CDR3 is 14 amino acids. Germline CDR1 is MNHNY and CDR2 is SVGAGI (reference sequence). Trimming removed 2 bases at V and 5 bases at J, with 12 bases between. CDR3 region: CASSYGRDRYGYTF. The CDR3 region has the DNA TGTGCCAGCAGTTACGGCAGGGATCGGTATGGCTACACCTTC.

The chain has TRBV2 and TRBJ2-1, with D possibly matching TRBD1 (7 bases). This CDR3 has 17 residues. V was trimmed by 2 bases and J by 5 bases, leaving 19 bases between them. Germline values: CDR1 SNHLY, CDR2 FYNNEI. CDR3 amino acids: CASSEPLEGALNNEQFF. The CDR3 DNA reads TGTGCCAGCAGTGAACCTCTGGAGGGGGCCTTGAACAATGAGCAGTTCTTC.

The genes are TRBV9 and TRBJ2-3; 11 bases agree with TRBD2. The germline CDR1 and CDR2 sequences are SGDLS and YYNGEE. This CDR3 comprises 17 residues. V dropped 3 bases and J dropped 2; count of bases not matched to a gene: 8. This CDR3 is CASSASPSGGFTDTQYF. The CDR3 DNA reads TGTGCCAGCAGCGCGAGCCCTAGCGGGGGGTTCACAGATACGCAGTATTTT. The full variable domain, its missing parts supplied by reference TRBV9 and TRBJ2-3, is DSGVTQTPKHLITATGQRVTLRCSPRSGDLSVYWYQQSLDQGLQFLIQYYNGEERAKGNILERFSAQQFPDLHSELNLSSLELGDSALYFCASSASPSGGFTDTQYFGPGTRLTVL.

This clone was recorded once. CDR3 coding DNA: TGTGCCAGTAGTATTAAGAGCAGGGGCTTGGACACTGAAGCTTTCTTT. It codes for CASSIKSRGLDTEAFF. This sequence joins TRBV19 and TRBJ1-1; tentatively, D is TRBD1 (6 bases). This CDR3 spans 16 amino acids. CDR1 is LNHDA, CDR2 SQIVND, per germline (reference sequence). V dropped 3 bases and J dropped 3 bases, with 17 bases sitting between them.

This clone was observed once. The chain joins TRBV5-1 to TRBJ2-5; tentative D call: TRBD1 (5 bases). The CDR3 covers 14 residues. Germline V gives CDR1 SGHRS, CDR2 YFSETQ. V gave up 1 base and J gave up 1 base, with 8 bases separating them. DNA for the CDR3: TGCGCCAGCAGCTTGAATACAGGCCAAGAGACCCAGTACTTC. This translates into CASSLNTGQETQYF.

The chain combines TRBV27 with TRBJ2-1, with D possibly TRBD1 on 6 matching bases. CDR1 MNHEY and CDR2 SMNVEV come from the germline V gene (reference sequence). The CDR3 totals 12 residues. V was cut by 6 bases and J by 3 bases, with 6 bases left in between. The CDR3 spells CASRGGYNEQFF. For the CDR3, the DNA is TGTGCCAGCAGAGGGGGCTACAATGAGCAGTTCTTC.